This TCR beta chain was recovered during a study of early T cells in non-severe SARS-CoV-2 infection (dated by TCRdb to the early 2020s). About the full investigation: Bulk RNA from unsorted whole blood was used for TCR sequencing, so alpha and beta chains could not be paired.

A case-control design nested within a healthcare worker cohort in London, UK, was used, with weekly nasopharyngeal swab PCR tests and blood sampling performed. Healthcare workers were recruited during the week of the UK lockdown, between 23 and 31 March 2020, and followed weekly for up to about 15 weeks. Preparation of the library involved 5' RACE. Sequencing took place on a NextSeq 500. To correct for sequencing error and PCR bias, the TCR library protocol tagged individual cDNA molecules with unique molecular identifiers. Both TCR alpha and beta chains were sequenced, and tight co-correlation was observed between alpha and beta sequence abundances in each sample. As for how the authors treated the data: V gene, J gene and CDR3 annotation of TCR sequences was performed with Decombinator V4. Expanded TCRs were defined as changing significantly between any two time points under a Poisson model with p below 0.0001. TCR abundances were normalised to the total number of TCRs sequenced in each sample and reported as counts per million. MAIT TCRs were defined by TRAV1-2 paired with TRAJ12, TRAJ20 or TRAJ33, and iNKT TCRs by TRAV10 paired with TRAJ18. A search of VDJdb, accessed on 1 November 2021, was run for TCRs annotated to CMV, EBV and SARS-CoV-2, with TCRs annotated for multiple antigens excluded. TCRdb trimmed public reads at Q25 via fastp, called clones via MiXCR and kept in-frame beta chains. For every CDR3 protein sequence, its rows merge into one entry that carries the most common genes and DNA. The V and J calls here are based on TCRdb, not the publication. This sample holds more than 75,000 distinct CDR3 sequences; around 15% were observed only once. About 6.1% of the sample is taken by the ten largest.

CDR1 SGHTA and CDR2 FQGTGA were looked up in the germline V gene. Germline trimming: 6 bases from V, 6 bases from J; junction bases outside gene matches: 2. The CDR3, cysteine through phenylalanine, is 13 amino acids long. Kept here is only the CDR3 DNA, which spans 39 bases and is read in frame from base 1. Broader findings and caveats from the paper: VDJdb matching was skewed toward anti-spike CD8 responses and likely underestimated virus-specific expansions, missing private and CD4 specificities.

Points on this clonotype: It has no known antigen specificity. No clone much larger than this one lies a single base away; base qualities are absent.

This clonotype was obtained from an adult who was a healthcare worker with PCR-confirmed SARS-CoV-2 infection or an uninfected control (not recorded which). The sequenced sample consisted of whole blood. Recombination joined TRBV7-3 with TRBJ1-6; 7 middle bases align to TRBD1. CDR3 sequence: CASRRDSNSPLHF. The DNA sequence is given as TGTGCCAGCAGGCGGGACAGTAATTCACCCCTCCACTTT.